This T cell receptor beta chain was observed in a study of blood T cell repertoires in COVID-19. In the study overall: The samples span acute and convalescent COVID-19 from the United States, Italy and Spain. The analysed material was cDNA or gDNA that came from T cells, B-cell-depleted T cells, or PBMCs.

This CDR3 region has 16 residues. The V and J ends lost 7 bases and 2 bases, in that order; junction bases with no gene match: 6. CDR1 is SGHNT and CDR2 is YYREEE in the germline V gene (reference sequence). In the source study's methods: Amplification from reference gene primers served as the basis for estimated nucleated cell counts. Produced via immunoSEQ multiplex PCR; TCRdb's table is partial and in-frame only. V and J calls and clone size are given by that table; D and trimming were obtained from the DNA. Found here are approximately 140,000 clones, about 88% of them singletons; the top ten hold about 10%. This clone was counted once.

What was sequenced was peripheral blood. The clonotype comes from a man aged 50 to 59 with active or convalescent COVID-19. The chain uses TRBV5-4 and TRBJ2-7; 16 bases are a match to TRBD2. The CDR3 loop reads CASSSGLAGGAYEQYF. In DNA form, the CDR3 reads TGTGCCAGCTCCTCGGGACTAGCGGGGGGGGCCTACGAGCAGTACTTC.